Given below is one T cell receptor (beta chain) in context. The CDR3 is made up of 13 amino acids. These data come from a study of T cells expressing NK-cell markers. Study context: Among eight sequenced donors, seven carried HCMV seropositivity while one was seronegative.

UMIs were included in TCR beta cDNA generated by 5'RACE template switching. TCRdb reprocessed the 5' RACE reads; each CDR3 protein has one entry and no DNA is given. In all, the sample yields some 440,000 distinct CDR3 sequences. The TCR sequence derives from a woman aged 45-59 years in good health. The material sequenced was blood T cells: a sorted CD56 or NKG2C T cell subset, CD4+ or CD8+ T cells, or bulk PBMC T cells (not recorded which). The gene calls are TRBV12-3 or TRBV12-4 and TRBJ2-5; TCRdb gives TRBD2 as the D gene, but with no DNA this cannot be confirmed. The CDR3 reads CASGTVPGETQYF.